Following are 25 T cell receptor beta chains from one sample sequenced in a study of blood T cell repertoires in COVID-19. This table comes from immunoSEQ multiplex PCR, and its TCRdb copy is limited to in-frame clones, with some not included. The sample shows 200,000 to 250,000 clones, roughly 85% of them seen only once. Material for sequencing was PBMCs or T cells enriched from blood (not recorded which). The receptors stem from a man in his forties who had recovered from COVID-19.

DNA for the CDR3: TGCGCCAGCAGGGGGGGATACGGAAACACCATATATTTT. Amino acid sequence: CASRGGYGNTIYF. This chain connects TRBV5-1 to TRBJ1-3, with a weak D call TRBD1 (5 bases). V was cut by 5 bases and J by 4 bases, with 10 bases left in between. The CDR3 is made up of 13 amino acids. The germline V gene has CDR1 SGHRS and CDR2 YFSETQ.

The V gene is TRBV24-1, the J gene TRBJ2-5; 10 bases are shared with TRBD1. V was clipped by 4 bases and J by 4 bases; unmatched bases: 5. CDR1 and CDR2 (germline): KGHDR, SFDVKD. The CDR3 length is 15 residues. CDR3 amino acids: CATSDRTGGTETQYF. DNA for the CDR3: TGTGCCACCAGTGACCGGACAGGGGGAACAGAGACCCAGTACTTC.

The V gene is TRBV4-2, the J gene TRBJ1-6; 8 nucleotides agree with TRBD1. Germline CDR1 and CDR2: LGHNA and YNFKEQ. V was clipped by 5 bases and J by 7 bases; unmatched bases: 4. The length of the CDR3 is 14 residues. Here the CDR3 DNA reads TGTGCCAGCAGCATTGGACAGGGAAATTCACCCCTCCACTTT. It translates to CASSIGQGNSPLHF.

The chain is built from TRBV11-2 and TRBJ2-7; D is unresolved. The CDR3 sequence is 15 residues long. The germline V gene encodes CDR1 SGHAT and CDR2 FQNNGV. Trimming removed 0 bases from V and 5 bases from J, with 14 bases in between. The DNA of the CDR3 is TGTGCCAGCAGCTTAGAGGCGGCGAGTATCCACGAGCAGTACTTC. It translates to CASSLEAASIHEQYF. Complete variable domain (other parts from reference TRBV11-2 and TRBJ2-7): EAGVAQSPRYKIIEKRQSVAFWCNPISGHATLYWYQQILGQGPKLLIQFQNNGVVDDSQLPKDRFSAERLKGVDSTLKIQPAKLEDSAVYLCASSLEAASIHEQYFGPGTRLTVT.

The J gene is TRBJ2-1, the V gene TRBV27, with D unresolved. Germline CDR1 MNHEY, CDR2 SMNVEV (reference sequence). V was cut by 6 bases and J by 4 bases, with 19 bases left in between. This CDR3 is 16 amino acids long. Written as DNA, the CDR3 is TGTGCCAGCAGGTCCTCTCCCAGCGCCTTTTACAATGAGCAGTTCTTC. This translates into CASRSSPSAFYNEQFF.

CDR3 protein: CASSRDRGPHEQYF. CDR3 in DNA: TGTGCCAGCAGCCGGGACAGGGGGCCCCACGAGCAGTACTTC. The chain links TRBV5-4 to TRBJ2-7, with 12 nucleotides matching TRBD1. CDR3 length equals 14 residues. V gave up 4 bases and J gave up 5 bases; unmatched junction bases: 4. CDR1 and CDR2 from the germline V gene are SGHNT and YYREEE (reference sequence).

The V call is TRBV2, the J call TRBJ1-4; 7 bases fit TRBD1. The CDR3 covers 13 residues. The V gene's germline CDR1 is SNHLY and CDR2 FYNNEI. V was pared by 6 bases and J by 14 bases, with 12 bases of the junction left unmatched. CDR3 nucleotide sequence: TGTGCCAGCAGCCCGGGACAGCCGGTAGTGCTGTTTTTT. Translating gives CASSPGQPVVLFF.

The CDR3 protein is CASILLAGGMADTQYF. In nucleotides, the CDR3 is TGTGCCAGCATTTTACTAGCGGGAGGGATGGCAGATACGCAGTATTTT. J is TRBJ2-3 and V is TRBV11-2, with 13 positions matching TRBD2. Germline trimming cut 7 bases from V and 4 bases from J; bases unmatched to any gene: 8. CDR3 size: 16 residues. Germline assignment: CDR1 SGHAT and CDR2 FQNNGV.

The J gene is TRBJ1-4, the V gene TRBV2, with D perhaps matching TRBD1 (5 bases). Germline V gene lookup returns CDR1 SNHLY and CDR2 FYNNEI. The CDR3 loop spans 15 amino acids. Trimming took off 0 bases at V and 6 bases at J, with 11 bases between the two ends. The CDR3 nucleotides are TGTGCCAGCAGTGAAGCTGGCGGGACCCATGAAAAACTGTTTTTT. This codes for CASSEAGGTHEKLFF.

The rearrangement uses TRBV9 and TRBJ2-1, with 8 bases lining up with TRBD2. After removal of 1 base from V and 8 bases from J, the junction contained 11 bases not matched to a gene. CDR3 length: 16 residues. In germline, CDR1 is SGDLS, CDR2 YYNGEE. The CDR3 DNA follows: TGTGCCAGCAGCGTAAGTAGTGTTTCGCGGGGGGATGAGCAGTTCTTC. Translated: CASSVSSVSRGDEQFF. The full variable domain, rest sourced from reference TRBV9 and TRBJ2-1, is DSGVTQTPKHLITATGQRVTLRCSPRSGDLSVYWYQQSLDQGLQFLIQYYNGEERAKGNILERFSAQQFPDLHSELNLSSLELGDSALYFCASSVSSVSRGDEQFFGPGTRLTVL.

Only one count was recorded for this clone. The chain links TRBV4-2 to TRBJ2-7; no clear D. The germline V gene encodes CDR1 LGHNA and CDR2 YNFKEQ. Trimming cost V 2 bases and J 0 bases, with 5 bases left between them. The CDR3 consists of 13 residues. CDR3 bases: TGTGCCAGCAGCCAAACAGCCTCCTACGAGCAGTACTTC. Protein product: CASSQTASYEQYF.

The chain combines TRBV13 with TRBJ2-7; 11 bases map to TRBD2. The CDR3 has 17 amino acids. Trimming at V came to 4 bases and at J to 6 bases, leaving 14 bases not matched to a gene. CDR1 and CDR2 from the germline V gene are PRHDT and FYEKMQ (reference sequence). The CDR3 DNA reads TGTGCCAGCAGCTCCTCCCTCGGGACTAGCGGACCAACCGAGCAGTACTTC. Translation gives CASSSSLGTSGPTEQYF.

This clone was seen once. V is TRBV7-8 and J is TRBJ2-1; 10 positions agree with TRBD2. There are 16 residues in the CDR3. J lost 8 bases, V lost 3 bases, and 10 bases had no gene match. Germline V gives CDR1 SGHVS, CDR2 FQNEAQ. The CDR3 DNA sequence: TGTGCCAGCAGCTTCGGAAGCGGGAGGGCCGACTATGAGCAGTTCTTC. Its protein product is CASSFGSGRADYEQFF.

A few counts support this clone. This rearrangement joins TRBV10-3 to TRBJ2-3, with a possible D match to TRBD2 (6 bases). This CDR3 spans 16 amino acids. Looked up from germline, CDR1 is ENHRY and CDR2 is SYGVKD. V lost 4 bases to trimming and J lost 0 bases, with 14 bases between them. The CDR3 is CAISVGTAPSTDTQYF. Here the CDR3 DNA reads TGTGCCATCAGTGTAGGGACTGCTCCTAGCACAGATACGCAGTATTTT.

The V and J genes are TRBV5-5 and TRBJ2-2, with 10 bases that match TRBD2. Germline V gene lookup returns CDR1 SGHKS and CDR2 YYEKEE (reference sequence). The CDR3 is 16 amino acids. J gave up 2 bases and V 2 bases, and 3 bases lay outside the gene matches. DNA for the CDR3: TGTGCCAGCAGCTTCGTAGCGGGAGGAAACACCGGGGAGCTGTTTTTT. This sequence encodes CASSFVAGGNTGELFF.

The chain employs TRBV3-1 (or the pseudogene TRBV3-2) and TRBJ1-4; D might be TRBD1 (6 bases). Germline assignment: CDR1 LGHDT and CDR2 YNNKEL (reference sequence). This CDR3 contains 15 residues. The V gene lost 2 bases and the J gene lost 5 bases, with 12 bases spanning the gap. This CDR3 is CASSQWGRGNEKLFF. In DNA form, the CDR3 reads TGTGCCAGCAGCCAATGGGGGAGGGGGAATGAAAAACTGTTTTTT.

At least ten counts were recorded for this clone. This chain uses TRBV5-1 with TRBJ2-4, with 9 bases fitting TRBD1. Germline values: CDR1 SGHRS, CDR2 YFSETQ. The V segment lost 0 bases and the J segment 8 bases; nucleotides outside the gene matches: 9. The CDR3 is made up of 16 amino acids. The CDR3 DNA follows: TGCGCCAGCAGCTTGGTGGGACAGGGCCTTAGGGACATTCAGTACTTC. Amino acids: CASSLVGQGLRDIQYF.

J is TRBJ2-5 and V is TRBV20-1; TRBD1 matches 8 bases. The CDR3 length is 14 residues. The germline gives CDR1 DFQATT, CDR2 SNEGSKA (reference sequence). V lost 3 bases and J lost 5; bases outside the gene matches: 8. CDR3 DNA sequence: TGCAGTGCTAGTTCCGCAGGGGGCCGCGAGACCCAGTACTTC. The encoded protein is CSASSAGGRETQYF.

CDR3 nucleotides: TGTGCCAGCAGCAAAACCCCGACAGTGAGCTCCTACGAGCAGTACTTC. Translating it yields CASSKTPTVSSYEQYF. V gene TRBV21-1 combines with J gene TRBJ2-7; the table's D call TRBD1 went unverified against the DNA. TRBV21-1 is annotated as a pseudogene. The CDR3 loop spans 16 amino acids.

This chain uses TRBV19 with TRBJ2-7; D is unresolved. Germline V gives CDR1 LNHDA, CDR2 SQIVND (reference sequence). V lost 5 bases and J lost 4, with 12 bases in between. This CDR3 comprises 13 residues. The CDR3 DNA sequence: TGTGCCAGTAGTTTTGGGTCAGGATACGAGCAGTACTTC. It specifies CASSFGSGYEQYF.

With regard to this clone: One end of the junction does not line up with germline, which may come from a read error. This CDR3 is CASSRTSGRSDTQYF. The CDR3 nucleotides read TGTGCTAGCAGCCGGACTAGCGGGAGATCAGATACGCAGTATTTT. This chain links TRBV7-7 with TRBJ2-3; the match to TRBD2 covers 13 bases. CDR1 is SSHAT, CDR2 FNYEAQ, per germline (reference sequence). This CDR3 is built from 15 residues.

This sequence joins TRBV7-9 and TRBJ1-2, with 10 positions matching TRBD1. CDR3 length: 14 amino acids. J lost 7 bases, V lost 5 bases, and 7 bases had no gene match. Per germline, CDR1 SEHNR and CDR2 FQNEAQ (reference sequence). The CDR3 reads CASSPTGGSRGYTF. DNA of the CDR3: TGTGCCAGCAGCCCGACAGGGGGCTCGCGTGGCTACACCTTC.

This clone was picked up a small number of times. Here the CDR3 reads CASSSSGNFQETQYF. The DNA of the CDR3 is TGTGCCAGTAGCTCTAGCGGGAACTTCCAAGAGACCCAGTACTTC. V gene TRBV19 combines with J gene TRBJ2-5, with TRBD2 identical over 9 bases. CDR3 size: 15 residues. The V gene's germline CDR1 is LNHDA and CDR2 SQIVND (reference sequence). Trimming took 6 bases from V and 1 from J; bases not matched to a gene: 6.

The chain links TRBV27 to TRBJ2-7; D is unclear. The V and J ends lost 3 bases and 2 bases respectively, with 11 bases between them. Germline V gene lookup returns CDR1 MNHEY and CDR2 SMNVEV (reference sequence). The CDR3 covers 14 residues. The CDR3 DNA reads as TGTGCCAGCAGTTTTAAGGCAGGCCCCTACGAGCAGTACTTC. It encodes CASSFKAGPYEQYF.

The V call is TRBV6-5, the J call TRBJ2-5; D is ambiguous. The CDR3 runs to 15 residues. The V end was cut by 2 bases, the J end by 1 base, with 11 bases between. The germline gives CDR1 MNHEY, CDR2 SVGAGI. CDR3: CASSYGGNSQETQYF. The CDR3 region has the DNA TGTGCCAGCAGTTACGGCGGAAACTCCCAAGAGACCCAGTACTTC.